This T cell receptor (beta chain) was documented in a study of T cell responses to AZD1222 COVID-19 vaccine. Overall study results and limits: Baseline serostatus was positive in only a handful of AZD1222 recipients. White British donors predominated, females outnumbered males, and clonal diversity was possibly underestimated. Among vaccine-associated CD4 TCRs, coverage spanned spike, with dominance at 160-218 and 743-854.

This clone was observed a single time. Antigen unknown. Sequenced by immunoSEQ multiplex PCR; TCRdb stores in-frame clones only, minus some. The sample includes more than 95,000 clones, 85% to 90% of them seen just once. The specimen comprised peripheral blood, sampled on day 0 of MenACWY control vaccination. This TCR was recovered from an adult in good health.

CDR3 loop: CASRRTDTQYF. The CDR3 coding sequence is TGTGCCAGCAGACGCACAGATACGCAGTATTTT. The V gene is TRBV12-3 or TRBV12-4, the J gene TRBJ2-3; D is uncertain. The V end was cut by 6 bases, the J end by 1 base, with 2 bases between. The CDR3 runs 11 residues.